This TCR beta chain was found in a study of shared clonotypes between healthy human individuals. Study information: Plates per donor: three CD4 naive, three CD4 memory, two CD8 naive, one CD8 memory. Study-level findings and limits: Rarefaction showed sorted-subset sequencing was incomplete despite large depth. Read depth was anticipated to influence clonotype sharing among donors.

The CDR3 is made up of 12 amino acids. In germline, CDR1 is GTSNPN, CDR2 SVGIG (reference sequence). Germline trimming cut 1 base from V and 9 bases from J; bases unmatched to any gene: 5. A remark on this clone: The antigen is not known.

Measured with immunoSEQ multiplex PCR; TCRdb has only the in-frame clones, and not every one. The repertoire holds a few million clones, with around nine tenths as singletons. The receptor comes from a young man in good health. This chain connects TRBV30 to TRBJ2-5, with 7 bases matching TRBD2. The source material was naive CD4+ T cells sorted from blood. Subset denoted: CD45RA+ positively selected. CDR3 DNA sequence: TGTGCCTGGAGTGGAGGACTAGGACCCCAGTACTTC. This gives the protein CAWSGGLGPQYF.